This is a list of T cell receptor beta chains from one sample in a study of blood T cell repertoires in COVID-19. This table comes from immunoSEQ multiplex PCR, and its TCRdb copy is limited to in-frame clones, with some not included. The data contain 200,000 or so clones, 80% to 85% of them seen just once; the ten biggest clones take up about 5.5%. Sample: peripheral blood. The receptors originated from a woman aged 25 to 45 with acute or convalescent COVID-19. The CDR3 runs from the conserved cysteine through the conserved F or W. Fields, in order: J gene, V gene, CDR3 protein.

TRBJ2-6	TRBV5-1	CASSFSGTGANVLTF
TRBJ2-2	TRBV7-2	CASRSGVPNTGELFF
TRBJ2-7	TRBV27	CASSLSRTSIEYF
TRBJ1-1	TRBV5-1	CASSPGGFTEAFF
TRBJ2-3	TRBV15	CATSGPGLVADTQYF
TRBJ2-5	TRBV7-2	CASRVTSGGIKETQYF
TRBJ1-5	TRBV25-1	CASSGTGSNQPQHF
TRBJ1-1	TRBV11-2	CASSSLDRNTEAFF
TRBJ2-7	TRBV5-1	CASSSGTSGAPAYEQYF
TRBJ2-1	TRBV10-3	CAISKLAGDNEQFF
TRBJ1-4	TRBV27	CASSRSGVLNEKLFF
TRBJ2-1	TRBV27	CASSPRGGATYNEQFF
TRBJ1-5	TRBV4-1	CASSHRLTGSNQPQHF
TRBJ1-1	TRBV19	CASSFRGNTEAFF
TRBJ2-1	TRBV9	CASSEAGTPYNEQFF
TRBJ2-7	TRBV19	CASSIDSGTSATYEQYF
TRBJ2-5	TRBV28	CASRASGQETQYF
TRBJ1-1	TRBV12-5	CASGLQGYTEAFF
TRBJ1-1	TRBV11-3	CASSQGGATGDNTEAFF